The 28 T cell receptor beta chains in this list originate from one sample, sequenced in a study of human T cells and chemical hapten exposure. Time point in this sample: healthy volunteer bleed at 2 weeks. Total RNA was isolated from unfractionated whole blood. MiXCR was run by TCRdb on the RACE reads, yielding one entry per CDR3 protein. The sample carries about 130,000 distinct CDR3 sequences, roughly 9.5% recorded once. What was sequenced was whole blood. The origin of the receptors is a male donor in good health. Some clones in this sample may be carry-over from other donors' samples.

This clonotype was counted only a few times. V and J are TRBV13 and TRBJ1-1; 7 bases are shared with TRBD1. V lost 7 bases to trimming and J lost 3 bases; unmatched junction nucleotides: 5. Looked up from germline, CDR1 is PRHDT and CDR2 is FYEKMQ (reference sequence). The CDR3 runs to 13 residues. The CDR3 reads CASKKTGDTEAFF. CDR3 coding DNA: TGTGCCAGCAAGAAAACAGGGGACACTGAAGCTTTCTTT.

This sequence joins TRBV27 and TRBJ2-7; D is possibly TRBD2 (6 bases). Germline V CDR1 and CDR2: MNHEY, SMNVEV (reference sequence). The CDR3 is 14 residues long. The germline V and J ends were trimmed by 6 bases and 2 bases, with 14 bases remaining between them. The CDR3 loop reads CASSPSTGAYEQYF. In nucleotides, the CDR3 is TGTGCCAGCAGCCCATCCACGGGAGCCTACGAGCAGTACTTC.

The genes are TRBV29-1 and TRBJ1-6; D is uncertain. The germline CDR1 and CDR2 sequences are SQVTM and ANQGSEA. The CDR3 is 16 residues long. V was trimmed by 8 bases and J by 2 bases, leaving 19 bases between them. CDR3 in DNA: TGCAGCCTCCAACCGTCTTCGGGGACCTATAATTCACCCCTCCACTTT. Translation gives CSLQPSSGTYNSPLHF.

In this sample, this clonotype turned up a few times. This chain uses TRBV19 with TRBJ2-2, with 10 bases that match TRBD1. J lost 6 bases, V lost 4 bases, and 8 bases had no gene match. Germline V gives CDR1 LNHDA, CDR2 SQIVND (reference sequence). This CDR3 is 16 amino acids long. In DNA form, the CDR3 reads TGTGCCAGTAGTACCCGGGACAGGGGAATAGCCGGGGAGCTGTTTTTT. Translated, it gives CASSTRDRGIAGELFF.

This clonotype was recorded only once. The chain employs TRBV25-1 and TRBJ2-7; tentative D call: TRBD2 (6 bases). Germline V CDR1 and CDR2: MGHDK, SYGVNS. The CDR3 has 13 residues. Trimming took 7 bases from V and 6 from J, leaving 16 bases between them. CDR3 DNA: TGTGCCAGCACAGGAGGGCCGGGGAGCGAGCAGTACTTC. It codes for CASTGGPGSEQYF.

This clonotype was seen repeatedly, ten times or more. This sequence joins TRBV9 and TRBJ2-1; no definite D call. The CDR3 has 14 amino acids. The germline V gene has CDR1 SGDLS and CDR2 YYNGEE. The V end lost 2 bases, the J end lost 6 bases, and 12 bases lay between the germline ends. CDR3 coding DNA: TGTGCCAGCAGCGTCCGGGCCGGGCTCAATGAGCAGTTCTTC. It codes for CASSVRAGLNEQFF.

This clonotype occurred many times. This chain's CDR3 is CASSDRGRRYGYTF. CDR3 coding DNA: TGTGCCAGCAGTGACAGGGGAAGGAGGTATGGCTACACCTTC. The chain is built from TRBV2 and TRBJ1-2; D is perhaps TRBD1 (6 bases). Trimming cost V 3 bases and J 5 bases, with 13 bases left between them. CDR3 length: 14 residues. In germline, CDR1 is SNHLY, CDR2 FYNNEI.

The chain combines TRBV18 with TRBJ2-1, with TRBD1 identical over 8 bases. Germline V gives CDR1 KGHSH, CDR2 LQKENI. V lost 5 bases, J lost 6 bases, and 15 bases stayed unmatched. The CDR3 loop spans 17 amino acids. CDR3 bases: TGTGCCAGCTCATCGACAGGGGCCGTCCTTTCATCCAATGAGCAGTTCTTC. It specifies CASSSTGAVLSSNEQFF.

This clonotype was seen many times. The chain links TRBV4-1 to TRBJ2-6; the D gene is possibly TRBD1 (5 bases). The CDR3 spans 19 residues. V dropped 0 bases and J dropped 0 bases, with 15 bases sitting between them. Germline V gives CDR1 MGHRA, CDR2 YSYEKL. The CDR3, as DNA: TGCGCCAGCAGCCAAGATCGGGCAGGGCCGCCCTCTGGGGCCAACGTCCTGACTTTC. Protein product: CASSQDRAGPPSGANVLTF.

This clonotype appeared many times. V and J are TRBV6-5 and TRBJ1-1; a possible D gene is TRBD1 (6 bases). The CDR3 runs 15 residues. Germline CDR1 is MNHEY and CDR2 is SVGAGI. The ends were cut back, 2 bases at V and 2 bases at J, with 12 bases in the middle. The CDR3 DNA sequence: TGTGCCAGCAGTTACACCCCGGGGACAAACACTGAAGCTTTCTTT. Protein product: CASSYTPGTNTEAFF.

There are many counts of this clonotype. This rearrangement joins TRBV5-1 to TRBJ2-3; TRBD2 aligns across 8 bases. Per germline, CDR1 SGHRS and CDR2 YFSETQ. V lost 1 base, J lost 1 base, and 2 bases stayed unmatched. The CDR3 is 15 amino acids. The CDR3 loop is CASSLTSGRTDTQYF. CDR3 DNA sequence: TGCGCCAGCAGCTTGACTAGCGGTCGCACAGATACGCAGTATTTT.

This clonotype showed up just a few times. The chain carries TRBV5-1 and TRBJ2-2, with 7 bases that match TRBD1. V lost 4 bases, J lost 3 bases, and 6 bases stayed unmatched. There are 15 residues in the CDR3. CDR1 is SGHRS, CDR2 YFSETQ, per germline. CDR3 sequence: CASSPQDRDTGELFF. The CDR3 DNA is TGCGCCAGCAGCCCGCAAGACAGGGACACCGGGGAGCTGTTTTTT.

This clonotype occurred a few times. The V and J genes are TRBV7-2 and TRBJ2-7; 8 bases line up with TRBD1. Germline assignment: CDR1 SGHTA and CDR2 FQGNSA. The CDR3 runs 15 residues. The J segment lost 0 bases and the V segment lost 1 base, leaving 2 bases of the junction unmatched. The CDR3 bases are TGTGCCAGCAGCTTAGGGGGACAGGTCTCCTACGAGCAGTACTTC. It translates to CASSLGGQVSYEQYF.

The gene calls are TRBV7-9 and TRBJ2-7; D gene uncertain. Trimming removed 5 bases from V and 5 bases from J, with 22 bases in between. Germline assignment: CDR1 SEHNR and CDR2 FQNEAQ (reference sequence). This CDR3 contains 16 residues. CDR3 loop: CASSRALGTAPHEQYF. The CDR3 DNA reads TGTGCCAGCAGCAGAGCCCTTGGCACAGCTCCCCACGAGCAGTACTTC.

This clonotype was counted between two and nine times. The V call is TRBV20-1, the J call TRBJ1-1; D remains ambiguous. Trimming took 3 bases from V and 8 from J, leaving 10 bases between them. Germline V gives CDR1 DFQATT, CDR2 SNEGSKA (reference sequence). There are 11 residues in the CDR3. In DNA, the CDR3 is TGCAGTGCTAGGGGTGAGGGAGAAGCTTTCTTT. Encoded protein: CSARGEGEAFF.

This clonotype was counted only a few times. The V gene is TRBV10-3, the J gene TRBJ2-3, with 10 bases fitting TRBD2. In germline, CDR1 is ENHRY, CDR2 SYGVKD. Trimming cost V 6 bases and J 1 base; bases outside gene matches: 7. This CDR3 is built from 16 residues. The CDR3, as DNA: TGTGCCATCAGAGGTAGCGGGGGGTTGCGCACAGATACGCAGTATTTT. It specifies CAIRGSGGLRTDTQYF.

This clonotype was counted only a few times. Here the CDR3 DNA reads TGTGCCAGCAGCTTGGGCGTGGACAGGGTGAACTATGGCTACACCTTC. Protein product: CASSLGVDRVNYGYTF. This chain connects TRBV7-2 to TRBJ1-2; 8 nucleotides line up with TRBD1. This CDR3 spans 16 amino acids. Trimming at V came to 3 bases and at J to 2 bases, leaving 8 bases not matched to a gene. CDR1 and CDR2 (germline): SGHTA, FQGNSA.

This chain links TRBV6-2 or TRBV6-3 with TRBJ2-1; D is undetermined. CDR1 and CDR2 from the germline V gene are MNHEY and SVGEGT. The CDR3 loop spans 15 amino acids. V was pared by 0 bases and J by 4 bases, with 10 bases between. CDR3 amino acids: CASSYSPSLYNEQFF. The CDR3 bases are TGTGCCAGCAGTTACTCGCCCTCCCTGTACAATGAGCAGTTCTTC.

The rearrangement links TRBV11-1 to TRBJ2-3; D unclear. CDR1 is SGHAT and CDR2 is FQDESV in the germline V gene (reference sequence). V lost 3 bases to trimming and J lost 6 bases, with 19 bases between them. The CDR3 is made up of 16 amino acids. The CDR3 DNA is TGTGCCAGCAGCTTGAGCCGCGGTGAAGGCGCGGATACGCAGTATTTT. The encoded protein is CASSLSRGEGADTQYF.

This clonotype was found a few times. In nucleotides, the CDR3 is TGTGCCAGCAGTGTCTCCGGGACGGCCGCCGAGCAGTACTTC. It is translated as CASSVSGTAAEQYF. V usage is TRBV27 and J usage is TRBJ2-7; D could derive from TRBD1 or TRBD2 (5 bases each). The CDR3 runs 14 residues. With 5 bases removed from V and 6 bases from J, the gap between germline ends came to 17 bases. Germline loops: CDR1 MNHEY, CDR2 SMNVEV (reference sequence).

With respect to this clonotype: This may come from a read error, since a much larger clone is one base off. The rearrangement uses TRBV29-1 and TRBJ2-3; D is perhaps TRBD2 (5 bases). Germline CDR1 SQVTM, CDR2 ANQGSEA. The CDR3 loop spans 14 amino acids. The CDR3 loop reads CGVGGQTNTDTQYF. Here the CDR3 DNA reads TGCGGCGTTGGCGGGCAGACGAACACAGATACGCAGTATTTT.

This clonotype was seen ten or more times. CDR3: CASSESSGTYEQYF. The DNA for the CDR3 is TGTGCCAGCAGTGAGTCCAGCGGGACCTACGAGCAGTACTTC. The rearrangement links TRBV6-1 to TRBJ2-7; the match to TRBD2 covers 7 bases. V was clipped by 3 bases and J by 2 bases; unmatched bases: 4. This CDR3 is built from 14 residues. CDR1 is MNHNS and CDR2 is SASEGT in the germline V gene.

This clonotype has more than one count but fewer than ten. The CDR3 here is CATSRLGHTDYNEQFF. The CDR3 region has the DNA TGTGCCACCAGCCGTCTCGGGCATACAGACTACAATGAGCAGTTCTTC. The V gene is TRBV15, the J gene TRBJ2-1, with D unresolved. The germline gives CDR1 LNHNV, CDR2 YYDKDF (reference sequence). V was clipped by 5 bases and J by 3 bases, with 17 bases between them. The CDR3 runs 16 residues.

This chain uses TRBV12-3 or TRBV12-4 with TRBJ2-1; TRBD2 agrees at 12 bases. After removal of 4 bases from V and 0 bases from J, the junction contained 7 bases not matched to a gene. The CDR3 totals 18 residues. The CDR3 region has the DNA TGTGCCAGCAGTTGGGCGATGACTAGCGGGGGCTCCTACAATGAGCAGTTCTTC. It is translated as CASSWAMTSGGSYNEQFF.

This clonotype was counted ten times or more. V usage is TRBV7-2 and J usage is TRBJ1-1, with D maybe TRBD1 (6 bases). Per germline, CDR1 SGHTA and CDR2 FQGNSA. The V gene lost 5 bases and the J gene lost 0 bases, with 13 bases spanning the gap. This CDR3 is built from 15 residues. DNA of the CDR3: TGTGCCAGCAGCCTAGTACGACAGGTGAACACTGAAGCTTTCTTT. Translating gives CASSLVRQVNTEAFF.

V usage is TRBV11-2 and J usage is TRBJ2-3; D gene ambiguous. CDR1 and CDR2 from the germline V gene are SGHAT and FQNNGV. The CDR3 loop spans 17 amino acids. V lost 5 bases and J lost 2, with 20 bases in between. The CDR3 loop is CASSPLTGTRYTDTQYF. The DNA of the CDR3 is TGTGCCAGCAGCCCCCTCACCGGCACCCGGTACACAGATACGCAGTATTTT. Full variable domain (remainder filled in from reference TRBV11-2 and TRBJ2-3): EAGVAQSPRYKIIEKRQSVAFWCNPISGHATLYWYQQILGQGPKLLIQFQNNGVVDDSQLPKDRFSAERLKGVDSTLKIQPAKLEDSAVYLCASSPLTGTRYTDTQYFGPGTRLTVL.

This clonotype was picked up many times. The chain carries TRBV7-9 and TRBJ2-5; 7 bases are shared with TRBD1. Germline V gives CDR1 SEHNR, CDR2 FQNEAQ (reference sequence). J lost 2 bases, V lost 4 bases, and 7 bases had no gene match. The CDR3 runs to 15 residues. The CDR3 bases are TGTGCCAGCAGCTCGAGACGACAGGGTCAAGAGACCCAGTACTTC. The encoded protein is CASSSRRQGQETQYF.

The chain recombines TRBV19 with TRBJ2-2; TRBD2 might be the D (6 bases). Looked up from germline, CDR1 is LNHDA and CDR2 is SQIVND (reference sequence). The V end was cut by 4 bases, the J end by 9 bases, with 12 bases between. CDR3 size: 13 residues. The CDR3 DNA reads TGTGCCAGTAGTAACCTAGCGAGTAGGGAGCTGTTTTTT. Residues: CASSNLASRELFF.